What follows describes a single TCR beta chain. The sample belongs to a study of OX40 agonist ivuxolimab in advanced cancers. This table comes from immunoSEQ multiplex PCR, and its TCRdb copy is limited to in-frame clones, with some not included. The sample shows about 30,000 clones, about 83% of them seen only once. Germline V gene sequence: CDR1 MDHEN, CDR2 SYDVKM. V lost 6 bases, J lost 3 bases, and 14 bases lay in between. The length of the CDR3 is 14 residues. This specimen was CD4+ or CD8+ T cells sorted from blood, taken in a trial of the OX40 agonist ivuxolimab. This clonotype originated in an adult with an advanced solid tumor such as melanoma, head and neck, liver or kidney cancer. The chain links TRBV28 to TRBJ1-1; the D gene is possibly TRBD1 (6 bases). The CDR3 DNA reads TGTGCCAGCAGCCGAACCGGGACATACACTGAAGCTTTCTTT. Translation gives CASSRTGTYTEAFF.